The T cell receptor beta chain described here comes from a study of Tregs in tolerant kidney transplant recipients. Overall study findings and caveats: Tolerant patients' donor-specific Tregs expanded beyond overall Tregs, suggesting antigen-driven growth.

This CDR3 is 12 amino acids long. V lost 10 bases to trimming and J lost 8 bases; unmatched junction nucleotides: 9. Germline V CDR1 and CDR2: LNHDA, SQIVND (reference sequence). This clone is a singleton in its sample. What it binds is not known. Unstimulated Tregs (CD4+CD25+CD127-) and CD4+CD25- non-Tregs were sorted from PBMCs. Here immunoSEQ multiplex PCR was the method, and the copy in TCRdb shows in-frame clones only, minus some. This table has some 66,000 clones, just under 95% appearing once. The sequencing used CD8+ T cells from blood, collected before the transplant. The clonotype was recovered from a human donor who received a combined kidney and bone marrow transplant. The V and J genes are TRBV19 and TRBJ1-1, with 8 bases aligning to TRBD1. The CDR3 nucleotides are TGTGCCACGCGAACAGGGGGTTACGAAGCTTTCTTT. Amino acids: CATRTGGYEAFF.